The sequence of this T cell receptor beta chain was determined in a study of CD8+ T cells in alopecia areata. Study as a whole: The study gave treated patients oral tofacitinib at 5 to 10 mg twice daily. Disease severity was quantified as SALT score of affected scalp area. Broader study findings: An increase in clonality over normal scalp was evident in lesional scalp, especially alopecia totalis/universalis.

Extracted RNA was reverse transcribed into cDNA, the sequencing template. Produced via immunoSEQ multiplex PCR; TCRdb's table is partial and in-frame only. In the table there are 35,000 to 45,000 clones, 92% of which are singletons. With respect to this clone: Antigen specificity is unknown.

As to treatment: oral pan-JAK inhibitor, 5-10 mg twice daily. Germline V gives CDR1 SGHTA, CDR2 FQGTGA. V lost 2 bases and J lost 8, with 12 bases in between. The CDR3 contains 13 residues. This receptor was identified in a human donor with alopecia areata. The genes are TRBV7-3 and TRBJ1-2; D is unclear. This specimen was CD8+ T cells sorted from blood, taken at week 24, from a patient treated with tofacitinib. CDR3 bases: TGTGCCAGCAGCTTAGGAGGCCCCGGGGGCTACACCTTC. This translates into CASSLGGPGGYTF.